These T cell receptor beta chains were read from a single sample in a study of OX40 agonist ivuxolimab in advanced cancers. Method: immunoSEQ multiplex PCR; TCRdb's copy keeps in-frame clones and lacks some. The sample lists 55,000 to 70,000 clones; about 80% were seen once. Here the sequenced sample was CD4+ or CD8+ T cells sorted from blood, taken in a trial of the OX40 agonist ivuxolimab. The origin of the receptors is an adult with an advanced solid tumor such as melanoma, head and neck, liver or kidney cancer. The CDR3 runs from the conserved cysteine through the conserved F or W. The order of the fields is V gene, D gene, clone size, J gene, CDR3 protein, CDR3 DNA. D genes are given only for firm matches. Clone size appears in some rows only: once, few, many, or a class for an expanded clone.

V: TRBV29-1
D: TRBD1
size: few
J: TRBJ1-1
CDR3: CSVEVGQGVTEAFF
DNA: TGCAGCGTTGAAGTCGGGCAGGGGGTTACTGAAGCTTTCTTT

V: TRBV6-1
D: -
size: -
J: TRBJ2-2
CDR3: CASSEGSHAATGELFF
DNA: TGTGCCAGCAGTGAAGGTTCACACGCCGCCACCGGGGAGCTGTTTTTT

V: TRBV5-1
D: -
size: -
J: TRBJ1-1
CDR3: CASSWSGGVGMNTEAFF
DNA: TGCGCCAGCAGCTGGAGCGGCGGGGTGGGTATGAACACTGAAGCTTTCTTT

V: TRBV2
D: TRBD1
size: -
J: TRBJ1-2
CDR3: CASSEAGQGLGYTF
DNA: TGTGCCAGCAGTGAAGCCGGACAGGGTCTTGGCTACACCTTC

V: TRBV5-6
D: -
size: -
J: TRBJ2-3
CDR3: CASSLDSARDTQYF
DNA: TGTGCCAGCAGCTTGGACTCTGCCCGGGATACGCAGTATTTT

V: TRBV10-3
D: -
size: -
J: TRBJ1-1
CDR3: CAITSAQNTEAFF
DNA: TGTGCCATCACCTCAGCACAGAACACTGAAGCTTTCTTT

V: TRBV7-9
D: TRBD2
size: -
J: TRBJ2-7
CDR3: CASSPGGRYEQYF
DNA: TGTGCCAGCAGCCCGGGAGGTCGGTACGAGCAGTACTTC

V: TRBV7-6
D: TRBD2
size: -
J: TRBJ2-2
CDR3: CASSFTSGGTGELFF
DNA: TGTGCCAGCAGCTTTACTAGCGGGGGGACCGGGGAGCTGTTTTTT

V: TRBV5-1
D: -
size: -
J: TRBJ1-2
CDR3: CASSLELGGGYYGYTF
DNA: TGCGCCAGCAGCTTGGAGTTGGGGGGTGGCTATTATGGCTACACCTTC

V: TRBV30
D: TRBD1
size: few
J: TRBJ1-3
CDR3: CAWSTGTVSGNTIYF
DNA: TGTGCCTGGAGCACCGGGACAGTCTCTGGAAACACCATATATTTT

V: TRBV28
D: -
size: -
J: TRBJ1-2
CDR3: CASSFKGYGYTF
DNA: TGTGCCAGCAGTTTTAAGGGATATGGCTACACCTTC

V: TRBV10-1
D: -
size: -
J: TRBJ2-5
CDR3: CASSELGKETQYF
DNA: TGCGCCAGCAGTGAGTTGGGGAAAGAGACCCAGTACTTC

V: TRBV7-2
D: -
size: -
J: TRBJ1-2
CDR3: CASSLDPGSYGYTF
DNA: TGTGCCAGCAGCTTAGACCCAGGGAGCTATGGCTACACCTTC

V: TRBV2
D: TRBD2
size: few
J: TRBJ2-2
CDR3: CAGRSSGGAGELFF
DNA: TGTGCCGGACGCTCTAGCGGGGGGGCCGGGGAGCTGTTTTTT

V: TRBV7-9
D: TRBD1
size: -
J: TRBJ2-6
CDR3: CASSLRGQGPSGANVLTF
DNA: TGTGCCAGCAGCTTGCGGGGACAGGGTCCCTCTGGGGCCAACGTCCTGACTTTC

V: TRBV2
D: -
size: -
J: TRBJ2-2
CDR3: CASRLGSRGTGELFF
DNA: TGTGCCAGCAGGTTGGGCAGTCGAGGAACCGGGGAGCTGTTTTTT

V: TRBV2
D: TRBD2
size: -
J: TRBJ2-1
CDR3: CASTGLAGDTGGEQFF
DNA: TGTGCCAGCACCGGACTAGCGGGGGACACTGGGGGTGAGCAGTTCTTC

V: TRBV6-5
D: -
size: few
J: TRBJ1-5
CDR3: CASSYSPPENQPQHF
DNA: TGTGCCAGCAGTTACTCGCCCCCTGAAAATCAGCCCCAGCATTTT

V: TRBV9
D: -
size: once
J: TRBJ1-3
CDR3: CASSVDYGQTSSGNTIYF
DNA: TGTGCCAGCAGCGTAGATTATGGACAGACGAGCTCTGGAAACACCATATATTTT

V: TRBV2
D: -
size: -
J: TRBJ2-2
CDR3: CASRVGGQTGELFF
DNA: TGTGCCAGCCGGGTCGGGGGGCAGACCGGGGAGCTGTTTTTT

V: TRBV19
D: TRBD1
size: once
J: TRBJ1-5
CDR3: CASSTDRGAGQPQHF
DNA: TGTGCCAGTAGTACAGACAGGGGAGCGGGTCAGCCCCAGCATTTT

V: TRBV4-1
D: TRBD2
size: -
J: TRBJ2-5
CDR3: CASSQEGHGRETQYF
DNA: TGCGCCAGCAGCCAAGAGGGGCACGGGAGGGAGACCCAGTACTTC

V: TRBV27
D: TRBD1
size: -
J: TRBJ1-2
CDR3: CASSFKGAGYTF
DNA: TGTGCCAGCAGTTTTAAGGGGGCTGGCTACACCTTC

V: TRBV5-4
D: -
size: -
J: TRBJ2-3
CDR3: CASSSGTPGGTQYF
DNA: TGTGCCAGCAGTTCCGGGACACCCGGAGGTACGCAGTATTTT

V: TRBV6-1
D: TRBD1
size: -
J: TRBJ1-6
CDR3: CASRGAGGGSPLHF
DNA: TGTGCCAGCAGAGGGGCAGGGGGGGGTTCACCCCTCCACTTT

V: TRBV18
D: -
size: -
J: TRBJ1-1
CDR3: CASSPLGANTEAFF
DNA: TGTGCCAGCTCACCATTAGGGGCGAACACTGAAGCTTTCTTT

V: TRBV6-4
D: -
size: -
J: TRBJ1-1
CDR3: CASSLDGNTEAFF
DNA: TGTGCCAGCAGTCTGGACGGGAACACTGAAGCTTTCTTT

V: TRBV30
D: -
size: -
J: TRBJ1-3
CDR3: CAWSVTGSMRNTIYF
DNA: TGTGCCTGGAGTGTAACTGGCTCGATGAGAAACACCATATATTTT

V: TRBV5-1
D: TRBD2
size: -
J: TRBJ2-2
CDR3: CASALAGNTGELFF
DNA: TGCGCCAGCGCCCTAGCGGGGAACACCGGGGAGCTGTTTTTT

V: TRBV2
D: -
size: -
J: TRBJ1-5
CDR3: CASSESTKNQPQHF
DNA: TGTGCCAGCAGTGAGAGTACCAAGAATCAGCCCCAGCATTTT

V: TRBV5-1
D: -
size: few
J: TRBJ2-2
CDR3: CASSLDTGELFF
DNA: TGCGCCAGCAGCTTGGACACCGGGGAGCTGTTTTTT

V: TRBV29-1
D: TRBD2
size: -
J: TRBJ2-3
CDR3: CSGSGLGSTDTQYF
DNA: TGCAGCGGCTCCGGACTAGGAAGCACAGATACGCAGTATTTT

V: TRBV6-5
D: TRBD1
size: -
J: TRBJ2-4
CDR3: CASRGQGKAKNIQYF
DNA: TGTGCCAGCAGAGGACAGGGGAAAGCCAAAAACATTCAGTACTTC

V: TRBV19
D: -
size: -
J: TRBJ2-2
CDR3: CASSIEGRTGELFF
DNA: TGTGCCAGTAGTATCGAGGGGAGAACCGGGGAGCTGTTTTTT

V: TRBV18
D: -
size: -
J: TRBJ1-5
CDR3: CASSPVQGGSNQPQHF
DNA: TGTGCCAGCTCACCGGTACAGGGAGGTAGCAATCAGCCCCAGCATTTT

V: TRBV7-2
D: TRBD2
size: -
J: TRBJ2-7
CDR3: CASSLGASGYSYEQYF
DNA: TGTGCCAGCAGCTTAGGGGCTAGCGGGTACTCCTACGAGCAGTACTTC

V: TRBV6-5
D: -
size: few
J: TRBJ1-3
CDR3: CASSYGPGSRNTIYF
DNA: TGTGCCAGCAGCTACGGACCCGGGTCCAGAAACACCATATATTTT

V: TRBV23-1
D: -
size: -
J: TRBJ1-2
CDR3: CASSQSQRARPYGYTF
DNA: TGCGCCAGCAGTCAATCTCAGAGGGCGCGGCCGTATGGCTACACCTTC

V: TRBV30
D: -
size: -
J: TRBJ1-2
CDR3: CAWSPYREVGYTF
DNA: TGTGCCTGGAGTCCCTACAGGGAAGTTGGCTACACCTTC

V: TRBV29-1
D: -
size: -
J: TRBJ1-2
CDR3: CSVDNLKSNYGYTF
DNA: TGCAGCGTTGATAACCTCAAATCTAACTATGGCTACACCTTC